These 16 T cell receptor beta chains share one sample of origin, sequenced in a study of blood T cell repertoires in COVID-19. Using immunoSEQ multiplex PCR, the repertoire was profiled, and TCRdb retains in-frame clones only, with some absent. The table lists about 220,000 clones, approximately 86% of them singletons. The sample was peripheral blood. All receptors derive from a woman of 80 years or more with acute or convalescent COVID-19.

The rearrangement links TRBV7-6 to TRBJ2-1, with D perhaps TRBD2 (5 bases). This CDR3 has 21 residues. Trimming cost V 2 bases and J 8 bases, with 34 bases left between them. Germline V lookup: CDR1 SGHVS, CDR2 FNYEAQ. The chain's CDR3 is CASSLKPPNTRGLAGVDEQFF. DNA of the CDR3: TGTGCCAGCAGCTTAAAGCCCCCAAACACCCGTGGGCTAGCTGGGGTGGATGAGCAGTTCTTC. The whole variable domain, filled in from reference TRBV7-6 and TRBJ2-1, reads GAGVSQSPRYKVTKRGQDVALRCDPISGHVSLYWYRQALGQGPEFLTYFNYEAQQDKSGLPNDRFSAERPEGSISTLTIQRTEQRDSAMYRCASSLKPPNTRGLAGVDEQFFGPGTRLTVL.

The rearrangement links TRBV19 to TRBJ1-4; 7 bases line up with TRBD1. The germline V gene has CDR1 LNHDA and CDR2 SQIVND (reference sequence). The CDR3 is 15 residues long. Germline trimming cut 4 bases from V and 5 bases from J; bases unmatched to any gene: 7. The CDR3 reads CASSTPGQLNEKLFF. CDR3 DNA: TGTGCCAGTAGTACGCCGGGACAGTTAAATGAAAAACTGTTTTTT.

The chain combines TRBV6-5 with TRBJ1-2; tentatively, D is TRBD1 (6 bases). Germline V gene lookup returns CDR1 MNHEY and CDR2 SVGAGI. Trimming cost V 2 bases and J 8 bases, with 12 bases left between them. CDR3 length equals 13 residues. The CDR3 sequence: CASSYRQDSGYTF. The CDR3 DNA is TGTGCCAGCAGTTACCGACAGGATAGCGGCTACACCTTC.

This clone was counted many times. V and J are TRBV7-6 and TRBJ2-5; 8 positions agree with TRBD2. The V gene end was trimmed by 5 bases and the J gene end by 5 bases; junction bases not matched to a gene: 10. This CDR3 has 15 amino acids. Germline V lookup: CDR1 SGHVS, CDR2 FNYEAQ. The CDR3 protein is CASSTARGGKETQYF. CDR3 coding DNA: TGTGCCAGCAGCACCGCCCGGGGGGGGAAGGAGACCCAGTACTTC.

The count of this clone is one. The rearrangement uses TRBV9 and TRBJ1-2; D remains ambiguous. The V and J ends lost 0 bases and 4 bases respectively, with 7 bases between them. Germline V gene lookup returns CDR1 SGDLS and CDR2 YYNGEE. The CDR3 consists of 13 residues. The CDR3 is CASSVGGVYGYTF. The CDR3 nucleotides are TGTGCCAGCAGCGTAGGGGGAGTCTATGGCTACACCTTC. Supplemented by reference TRBV9 and TRBJ1-2, the full variable domain reads DSGVTQTPKHLITATGQRVTLRCSPRSGDLSVYWYQQSLDQGLQFLIQYYNGEERAKGNILERFSAQQFPDLHSELNLSSLELGDSALYFCASSVGGVYGYTFGSGTRLTVV.

The J gene is TRBJ1-6, the V gene TRBV6-6; D is unresolved. Germline V lookup: CDR1 MNHNY, CDR2 SVGAGI (reference sequence). The germline V and J ends were trimmed by 5 bases and 6 bases, with 17 bases remaining between them. This CDR3 contains 16 residues. The CDR3 DNA reads TGTGCCAGCAGTACCCTATTGGCAGGTACTAATTCACCCCTCCACTTT. Translating gives CASSTLLAGTNSPLHF.

The genes are TRBV4-2 and TRBJ1-3; 7 bases are a match to TRBD1. The V and J ends lost 0 bases and 0 bases, in that order; junction bases with no gene match: 2. CDR1 and CDR2 (germline): LGHNA, YNFKEQ. This CDR3 has 16 residues. The CDR3 bases are TGTGCCAGCAGCCAAGAGGACAGGAGCTCTGGAAACACCATATATTTT. The encoded protein is CASSQEDRSSGNTIYF.

Only one count was recorded for this clone. The sample carries other DNA sequences with the same CDR3. The chain is built from TRBV11-3 and TRBJ2-7; D gene uncertain. Germline-derived CDR1 and CDR2 are SGHNT and YENEEA. V lost 4 bases and J 4 bases, leaving 5 bases between the germline ends. The CDR3 runs 11 residues. CDR3 DNA sequence: TGTGCCAGCAGCTCCGGTTACGAGCAGTACTTC. Translating gives CASSSGYEQYF.

V gene TRBV2 combines with J gene TRBJ1-2; D is unclear. This CDR3 comprises 12 residues. Per germline, CDR1 SNHLY and CDR2 FYNNEI. V lost 2 bases and J 5 bases, leaving 6 bases between the germline ends. The CDR3 reads CASSERVYGYTF. As DNA, the CDR3 is TGTGCCAGCAGTGAACGGGTGTATGGCTACACCTTC. Combining the CDR3 with reference TRBV2 and TRBJ1-2 gives the whole variable domain EPEVTQTPSHQVTQMGQEVILRCVPISNHLYFYWYRQILGQKVEFLVSFYNNEISEKSEIFDDQFSVERPDGSNFTLKIRSTKLEDSAMYFCASSERVYGYTFGSGTRLTVV.

This chain connects TRBV2 to TRBJ2-1; a weak D match, TRBD2 (5 bases). Germline assignment: CDR1 SNHLY and CDR2 FYNNEI. The CDR3 extends over 13 amino acids. V dropped 1 base and J dropped 12 bases, with 13 bases sitting between them. The CDR3 DNA sequence: TGTGCCAGCAGTGAAGGTTCAGAGGGTACGCAGTTCTTC. It encodes CASSEGSEGTQFF.

V and J are TRBV19 and TRBJ1-2; D not certain. There are 13 residues in the CDR3. The germline CDR1 and CDR2 sequences are LNHDA and SQIVND (reference sequence). V shed 6 bases and J shed 4 bases, with 12 bases lying between them. CDR3 nucleotides: TGTGCCAGTAGCGGGAGAGGGCGCTATGGCTACACCTTC. Encoded protein: CASSGRGRYGYTF.

V and J are TRBV19 and TRBJ1-2, with 11 bases matching TRBD1. There are 15 residues in the CDR3. Germline CDR1 and CDR2: LNHDA and SQIVND (reference sequence). V lost 7 bases, J lost 4 bases, and 8 bases stayed unmatched. The CDR3: CASTLGQGASYGYTF. The CDR3 DNA is TGTGCCAGTACCTTAGGACAGGGGGCTTCCTATGGCTACACCTTC.

This clone occurred once. The rearrangement links TRBV9 to TRBJ1-4; D unclear. This CDR3 comprises 15 residues. Germline lookup yields CDR1 SGDLS and CDR2 YYNGEE. V was cut by 0 bases and J by 6 bases, with 12 bases left in between. Here the CDR3 reads CASSVGPGYDEKLFF. In DNA, the CDR3 is TGTGCCAGCAGCGTAGGACCGGGGTATGATGAAAAACTGTTTTTT.

This clone was seen a handful of times. The rearrangement links TRBV28 to TRBJ1-1, with TRBD1 as a possible D gene (6 bases). The germline V gene has CDR1 MDHEN and CDR2 SYDVKM. The V and J ends lost 6 bases and 4 bases respectively, with 21 bases between them. The CDR3 has 16 residues. CDR3 region: CASRTPGGAGGTEAFF. CDR3 bases: TGTGCCAGCAGGACACCTGGGGGCGCAGGCGGCACTGAAGCTTTCTTT.

J is TRBJ2-7 and V is TRBV5-1; TRBD1 matches 7 bases. Germline CDR1 reads SGHRS; CDR2 reads YFSETQ. The CDR3 is 15 amino acids. V shed 4 bases and J 0 bases; nucleotides not matched to a gene: 7. CDR3 DNA: TGCGCCAGCAGCGGTGGGACAGTTCTCTCCTACGAGCAGTACTTC. Amino acids: CASSGGTVLSYEQYF.

The rearrangement links TRBV3-1 (or the pseudogene TRBV3-2) to TRBJ2-7; tentative D call: TRBD2 (5 bases). CDR1 and CDR2 from the germline V gene are LGHDT and YNNKEL (reference sequence). Trimming cost V 0 bases and J 3 bases, with 15 bases left between them. The CDR3 totals 16 residues. CDR3 coding DNA: TGTGCCAGCAGCCAAGAGACACTCCGAGGGTACTACGAGCAGTACTTC. It translates to CASSQETLRGYYEQYF.